This T cell receptor beta chain was recovered during a study of cytomegalovirus exposure and HLA in healthy donors. 13 Jbeta primers and 60 Vbeta primers were used for the PCR. Sequencing used immunoSEQ multiplex PCR; TCRdb keeps in-frame clones, though not all of them. The sample records about 240,000 clones, 82% being singletons. This TCR came from a woman aged 40-49 years in good health and CMV-seropositive. Input material: PBMCs.

The CDR3: CASSQEARSYNEQFF. CDR3 bases: TGTGCCAGCAGCCAAGAAGCTAGATCGTACAATGAGCAGTTCTTC. The chain employs TRBV4-2 and TRBJ2-1; D remains unclear. In germline, CDR1 is LGHNA, CDR2 YNFKEQ. With 0 bases removed from V and 4 bases from J, the gap between germline ends came to 10 bases. This CDR3 is built from 15 residues.